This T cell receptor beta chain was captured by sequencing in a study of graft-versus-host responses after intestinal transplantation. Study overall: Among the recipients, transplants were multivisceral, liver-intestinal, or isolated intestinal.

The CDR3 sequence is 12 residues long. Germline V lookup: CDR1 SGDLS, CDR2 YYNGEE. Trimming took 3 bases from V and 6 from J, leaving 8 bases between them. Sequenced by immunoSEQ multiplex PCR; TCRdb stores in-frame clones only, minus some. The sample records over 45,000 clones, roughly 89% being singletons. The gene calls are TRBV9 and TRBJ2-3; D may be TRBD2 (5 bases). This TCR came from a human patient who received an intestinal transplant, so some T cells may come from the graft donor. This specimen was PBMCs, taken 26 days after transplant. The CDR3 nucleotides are TGTGCCAGCAGCGCCCCGGGGGATACGCAGTATTTT. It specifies CASSAPGDTQYF.